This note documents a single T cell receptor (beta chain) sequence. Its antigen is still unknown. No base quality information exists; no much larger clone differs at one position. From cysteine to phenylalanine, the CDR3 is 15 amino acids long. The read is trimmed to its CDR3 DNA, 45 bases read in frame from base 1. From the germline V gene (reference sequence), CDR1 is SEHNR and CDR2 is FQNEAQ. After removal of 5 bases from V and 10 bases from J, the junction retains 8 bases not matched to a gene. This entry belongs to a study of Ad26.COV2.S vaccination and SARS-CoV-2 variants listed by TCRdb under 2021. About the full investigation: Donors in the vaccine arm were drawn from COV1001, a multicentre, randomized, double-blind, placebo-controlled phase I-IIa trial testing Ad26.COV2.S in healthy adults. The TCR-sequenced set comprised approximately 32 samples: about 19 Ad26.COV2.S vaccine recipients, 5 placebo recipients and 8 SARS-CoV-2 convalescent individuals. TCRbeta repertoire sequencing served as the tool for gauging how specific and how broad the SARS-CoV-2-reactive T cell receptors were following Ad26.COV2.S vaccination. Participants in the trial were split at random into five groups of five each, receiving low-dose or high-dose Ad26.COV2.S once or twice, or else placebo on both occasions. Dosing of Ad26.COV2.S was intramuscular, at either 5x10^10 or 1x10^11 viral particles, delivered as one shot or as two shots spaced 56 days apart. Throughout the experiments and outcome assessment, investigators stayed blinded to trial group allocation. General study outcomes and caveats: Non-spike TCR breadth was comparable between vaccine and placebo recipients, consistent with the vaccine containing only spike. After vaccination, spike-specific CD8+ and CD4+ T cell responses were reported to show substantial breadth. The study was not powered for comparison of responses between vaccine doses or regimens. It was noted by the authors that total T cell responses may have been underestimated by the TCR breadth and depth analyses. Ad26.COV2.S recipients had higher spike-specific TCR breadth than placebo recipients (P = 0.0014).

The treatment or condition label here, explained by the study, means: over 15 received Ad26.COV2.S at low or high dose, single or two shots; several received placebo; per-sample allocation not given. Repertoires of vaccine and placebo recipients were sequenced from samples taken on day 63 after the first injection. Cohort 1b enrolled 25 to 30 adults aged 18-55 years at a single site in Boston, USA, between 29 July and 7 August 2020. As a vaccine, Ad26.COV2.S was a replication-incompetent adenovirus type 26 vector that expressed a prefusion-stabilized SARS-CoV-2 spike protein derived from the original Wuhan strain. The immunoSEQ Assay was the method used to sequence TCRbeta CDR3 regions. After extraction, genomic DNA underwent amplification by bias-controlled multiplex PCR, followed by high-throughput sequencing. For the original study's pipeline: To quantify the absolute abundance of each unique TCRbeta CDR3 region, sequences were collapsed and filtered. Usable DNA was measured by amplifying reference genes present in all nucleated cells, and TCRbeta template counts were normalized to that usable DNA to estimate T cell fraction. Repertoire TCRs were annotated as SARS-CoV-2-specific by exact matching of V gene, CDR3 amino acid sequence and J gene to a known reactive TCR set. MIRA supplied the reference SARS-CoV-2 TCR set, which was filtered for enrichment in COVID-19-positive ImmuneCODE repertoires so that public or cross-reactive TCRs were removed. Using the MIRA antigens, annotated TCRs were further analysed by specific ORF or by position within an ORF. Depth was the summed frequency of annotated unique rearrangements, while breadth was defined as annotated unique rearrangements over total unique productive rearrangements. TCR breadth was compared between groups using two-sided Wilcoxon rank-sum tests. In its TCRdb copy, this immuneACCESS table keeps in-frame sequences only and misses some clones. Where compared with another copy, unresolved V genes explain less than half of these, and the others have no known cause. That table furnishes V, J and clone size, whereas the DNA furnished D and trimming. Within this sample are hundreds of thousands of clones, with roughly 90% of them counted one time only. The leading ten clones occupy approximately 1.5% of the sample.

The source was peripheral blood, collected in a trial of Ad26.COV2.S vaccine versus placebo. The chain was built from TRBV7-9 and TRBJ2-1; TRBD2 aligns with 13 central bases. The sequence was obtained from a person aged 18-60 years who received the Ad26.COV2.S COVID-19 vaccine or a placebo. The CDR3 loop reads CASSPGLAGAQEQFF. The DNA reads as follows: TGTGCCAGCAGCCCCGGACTAGCGGGGGCCCAGGAGCAGTTCTTC.